Listed here are 25 T cell receptor beta chains from one sample, sequenced in a study of response to subunit inactivated influenza vaccine listed by TCRdb under 2018. Library creation used RT-PCR. Instrument on record: Illumina HiSeq 2500. The public reads were reanalyzed by TCRdb: fastp trimming at Q25, MiXCR alignment, in-frame beta chains only. Rows matching on CDR3 protein sequence are summarized as one entry with the most common DNA and genes. The sample table records about 570,000 distinct CDR3 sequences; roughly 10% of these occur just once. The ten biggest clones cover approximately 11% of the sample. The sample also formed part of further work on T cells expressing NK-cell markers. As the second publication notes: TCR beta cDNA libraries were prepared using 5'RACE template switching, which introduced a universal primer site and unique molecular identifiers.

This sample comprised PBMCs from blood, obtained on the day of vaccination. These receptors were collected from a man in his fifties who received an inactivated influenza vaccine. Donor details come from another sample of the same person, matched by shared clones.

This clonotype appeared a few times. This sequence joins TRBV29-1 and TRBJ1-1, with D tentatively TRBD1 (6 bases). Trimming took off 2 bases at V and 1 base at J, with 17 bases between the two ends. This CDR3 region has 16 residues. The germline V gene has CDR1 SQVTM and CDR2 ANQGSEA. The CDR3 nucleotides are TGCAGCGTTGAACGGGGGGCGATACGTGGGAACACTGAAGCTTTCTTT. As protein: CSVERGAIRGNTEAFF. The complete variable domain, with remaining parts taken from reference TRBV29-1 and TRBJ1-1, reads SAVISQKPSRDICQRGTSLTIQCQVDSQVTMMFWYRQQPGQSLTLIATANQGSEATYESGFVIDKFPISRPNLTFSTLTVSNMSPEDSSIYLCSVERGAIRGNTEAFFGQGTRLTVV.

This clonotype came up a few times. The chain joins TRBV24-1 to TRBJ1-5, with TRBD1 matching 8 bases. The CDR3 loop spans 16 amino acids. CDR1 and CDR2 (germline): KGHDR, SFDVKD. The trim removed 3 bases at V and 4 bases at J, leaving 7 bases unmatched. DNA for the CDR3: TGTGCCACCAGTGATAGACAGGGGCCTCCAAATCAGCCCCAGCATTTT. Encoded protein: CATSDRQGPPNQPQHF.

This clonotype turned up a few times. The V and J genes are TRBV29-1 and TRBJ2-4; TRBD1 might be the D (5 bases). The V and J ends lost 4 bases and 4 bases respectively, with 14 bases between them. The germline V gene has CDR1 SQVTM and CDR2 ANQGSEA. The CDR3 is 14 residues long. The CDR3 DNA reads as TGCAGCGTTGGGGGCGGTGGGGATAAAAACATTCAGTACTTC. Its translation is CSVGGGGDKNIQYF.

This rearrangement joins TRBV4-3 to TRBJ2-3, with TRBD2 identical over 7 bases. V trimming: 4 bases; J trimming: 1 base; junction bases outside the gene matches: 5. CDR3 length equals 15 residues. Germline values: CDR1 LGHNA, CDR2 YSLEER. The CDR3 protein is CASSPGLDGTDTQYF. CDR3 nucleotide sequence: TGCGCCAGCAGCCCCGGACTAGACGGCACAGATACGCAGTATTTT.

V is TRBV4-2 and J is TRBJ2-1; D unresolved. Germline loops: CDR1 LGHNA, CDR2 YNFKEQ. V shed 0 bases and J shed 1 base, with 10 bases lying between them. CDR3 length equals 16 residues. This CDR3 is CASSQESARSYNEQFF. The DNA of the CDR3 is TGTGCCAGCAGCCAAGAATCAGCGAGATCCTACAATGAGCAGTTCTTC.

The rearrangement links TRBV30 to TRBJ2-7; D unresolved. Trimming shortened V by 5 bases and J by 4 bases, and 9 bases separated the two germline ends. The CDR3 spans 11 residues. Germline assignment: CDR1 GTSNPN and CDR2 SVGIG (reference sequence). The CDR3 is CAWGRPYEQYF. The CDR3 bases are TGTGCCTGGGGACGGCCGTACGAGCAGTACTTC.

The V call is TRBV7-2, the J call TRBJ1-6, with 9 bases matching TRBD1. The V gene's germline CDR1 is SGHTA and CDR2 FQGNSA. This CDR3 has 14 residues. V gave up 5 bases and J gave up 10 bases; unmatched junction bases: 6. The CDR3 DNA is TGTGCCAGCAGCACCCGACAGGGGGACTCACCCCTCCACTTT. Encoded protein: CASSTRQGDSPLHF.

This clonotype was seen only a few times. This sequence joins TRBV11-2 and TRBJ2-5, with 14 positions matching TRBD2. The length of the CDR3 is 16 residues. J was trimmed by 5 bases and V by 5 bases; bases with no gene match: 7. CDR1 and CDR2 (germline): SGHAT, FQNNGV. CDR3 amino acids: CASSLTSGRARETQYF. The CDR3, as DNA: TGTGCCAGCAGCCTGACTAGCGGGAGGGCCCGGGAGACCCAGTACTTC.

The chain combines TRBV5-1 with TRBJ2-3, with 7 bases aligning to TRBD1. Germline V gene sequence: CDR1 SGHRS, CDR2 YFSETQ. The J segment lost 0 bases and the V segment lost 2 bases, leaving 6 bases of the junction unmatched. This CDR3 contains 16 residues. Here the CDR3 DNA reads TGCGCCAGCAGCTTCACGACAGGGACGAGCACAGATACGCAGTATTTT. It yields the protein CASSFTTGTSTDTQYF.

The gene calls are TRBV7-2 and TRBJ2-5, with 7 nucleotides matching TRBD2. This CDR3 is built from 10 residues. Per germline, CDR1 SGHTA and CDR2 FQGNSA. The CDR3 spells CGSGGETQYF. The CDR3 bases are TGTGGATCGGGGGGAGAGACCCAGTACTTC.

The table lists this clonotype with a few counts. V gene TRBV20-1 combines with J gene TRBJ2-3; 7 bases are shared with TRBD2. Germline CDR1 and CDR2: DFQATT and SNEGSKA (reference sequence). V lost 5 bases to trimming and J lost 3 bases; unmatched junction nucleotides: 14. This CDR3 is built from 16 residues. Written as DNA, the CDR3 is TGCAGTGCTTGGGGGAGCGGGGAGGGTCTAACAGATACGCAGTATTTT. Translated: CSAWGSGEGLTDTQYF.

This clonotype was seen many times. V gene TRBV29-1 combines with J gene TRBJ2-3; D is perhaps TRBD1 (6 bases). The CDR3 is 16 amino acids. The germline V gene encodes CDR1 SQVTM and CDR2 ANQGSEA. The V end was cut by 4 bases, the J end by 0 bases, with 17 bases between. The CDR3 nucleotides read TGCAGCGTTGGCCAGGGGTTCCTTATTAGCACAGATACGCAGTATTTT. It translates to CSVGQGFLISTDTQYF.

This clonotype was recorded at least ten times. This rearrangement joins TRBV25-1 to TRBJ1-1; 7 bases are a match to TRBD1. CDR1 and CDR2 (germline): MGHDK, SYGVNS. This CDR3 has 13 residues. The V segment lost 8 bases and the J segment 5 bases; nucleotides outside the gene matches: 8. CDR3 in amino acids: CASVGGVGTEAFF. The CDR3 nucleotides are TGTGCCAGCGTAGGGGGCGTGGGTACTGAAGCTTTCTTT.

This clonotype was observed once. The genes are TRBV18 and TRBJ1-4, with unresolved D. Trimming left V 3 bases short and J 8 bases short, with 13 bases between. Germline V lookup: CDR1 KGHSH, CDR2 LQKENI. The CDR3 extends over 14 amino acids. CDR3 coding DNA: TGTGCCAGCTCACCCCCACGGGAGAGGGAAAAACTGTTTTTT. It translates to CASSPPREREKLFF.

This clonotype showed up just a few times. The V call is TRBV6-5, the J call TRBJ1-4, with a weak D call TRBD1 (5 bases). The CDR3 extends over 16 amino acids. V was clipped by 1 base and J by 8 bases, with 17 bases between them. Germline values: CDR1 MNHEY, CDR2 SVGAGI. The CDR3 protein is CASSYWGGGVEEKLFF. The CDR3 DNA reads as TGTGCCAGCAGTTACTGGGGCGGGGGGGTAGAGGAAAAACTGTTTTTT.

The table lists this clonotype with many counts. This rearrangement joins TRBV5-6 to TRBJ2-4; D uncertain. Germline CDR1 is SGHDT and CDR2 is YYEEEE. This CDR3 has 14 residues. V was shortened by 4 bases and J by 1 base, with 9 bases between the two germline ends. The CDR3 DNA sequence: TGTGCCAGCAGCGTACGGATTGCCAAAAACATTCAGTACTTC. Its protein is CASSVRIAKNIQYF.

The chain joins TRBV29-1 to TRBJ1-1; 8 bases are shared with TRBD1. The CDR3 runs to 15 residues. From germline, CDR1 is SQVTM and CDR2 ANQGSEA. The J segment lost 6 bases and the V segment lost 2 bases, leaving 11 bases of the junction unmatched. The CDR3 loop reads CSVEPRNRQGPEAFF. The CDR3 bases are TGCAGCGTTGAACCCCGAAACCGACAGGGGCCTGAAGCTTTCTTT.

A note on this clonotype: A read error may account for a junction end that differs from germline. The rearrangement joins TRBV6-1 to TRBJ2-2; D gene uncertain. The CDR3 contains 15 residues. Germline-derived CDR1 and CDR2 are MNHNS and SASEGT. Written as DNA, the CDR3 is TGTGCCAGCAGCGAAGGAGCCGGTCCCACCGGGGAGCTGTTTTTT. Encoded protein: CASSEGAGPTGELFF.

This clonotype was counted ten times or more. The gene calls are TRBV18 and TRBJ1-5; D gene uncertain. Germline CDR1 is KGHSH and CDR2 is LQKENI. There are 13 residues in the CDR3. Trimming cost V 8 bases and J 2 bases, with 10 bases left between them. The CDR3 bases are TGTGCCAGCAGCCCAGGCGGCAATCAGCCCCAGCATTTT. It is translated as CASSPGGNQPQHF.

This clonotype has more than one count but fewer than ten. V and J are TRBV6-5 and TRBJ1-4; D possibly corresponds to TRBD1 (5 bases). The germline gives CDR1 MNHEY, CDR2 SVGAGI. Trimming removed 2 bases from V and 1 base from J, with 8 bases in between. The CDR3 contains 15 residues. The CDR3, as DNA: TGTGCCAGCAGTTACCGGACATTAACTAATGAAAAACTGTTTTTT. It specifies CASSYRTLTNEKLFF.

This clonotype was seen a handful of times. This chain uses TRBV4-1 with TRBJ2-2; tentatively, D is TRBD1 or TRBD2 (6 bases each). Between the trimmed V and J ends, which lost 1 base and 1 base, there was a span of 10 bases. Looked up from germline, CDR1 is MGHRA and CDR2 is YSYEKL. There are 16 residues in the CDR3. The CDR3 sequence is CASSQGRGQNTGELFF. CDR3 nucleotides: TGCGCCAGCAGCCAAGGGCGGGGACAGAACACCGGGGAGCTGTTTTTT.

This chain uses TRBV12-3 or TRBV12-4 with TRBJ2-7, with D tentatively TRBD1 or TRBD2 (5 bases each). The V end was cut by 5 bases, the J end by 6 bases, with 11 bases between. This CDR3 has 12 amino acids. The CDR3 DNA reads as TGTGCCAGCAGTCGGGACGGTACCGAGCAGTACTTC. Protein sequence: CASSRDGTEQYF.

The chain employs TRBV19 and TRBJ2-1, with 8 bases that match TRBD2. CDR3 size: 14 residues. V dropped 3 bases and J dropped 8; count of bases not matched to a gene: 6. The germline CDR1 and CDR2 sequences are LNHDA and SQIVND (reference sequence). Written as DNA, the CDR3 is TGTGCCAGTAGTATCCAGCGGGGGTGGGATGAGCAGTTCTTC. The encoded protein is CASSIQRGWDEQFF.

This clonotype was detected only a few times. The V and J genes are TRBV7-2 and TRBJ1-2, with 8 bases matching TRBD1. CDR1 is SGHTA, CDR2 FQGNSA, per germline. This CDR3 contains 15 residues. V shed 4 bases, J shed 4 bases, and the junction held 8 bases outside the gene matches. CDR3 in amino acids: CASSSTTGGSYGYTF. In DNA, the CDR3 is TGTGCCAGCAGCTCTACCACAGGGGGATCCTATGGCTACACCTTC.

This clonotype was observed a few times. The chain combines TRBV24-1 with TRBJ1-5, with D uncertain. CDR1 is KGHDR, CDR2 SFDVKD, per germline. V shed 4 bases and J shed 1 base, with 7 bases lying between them. The CDR3 runs to 14 residues. CDR3 amino acids: CATSDGWSNQPQHF. In DNA, the CDR3 is TGTGCCACCAGTGACGGGTGGAGCAATCAGCCCCAGCATTTT.